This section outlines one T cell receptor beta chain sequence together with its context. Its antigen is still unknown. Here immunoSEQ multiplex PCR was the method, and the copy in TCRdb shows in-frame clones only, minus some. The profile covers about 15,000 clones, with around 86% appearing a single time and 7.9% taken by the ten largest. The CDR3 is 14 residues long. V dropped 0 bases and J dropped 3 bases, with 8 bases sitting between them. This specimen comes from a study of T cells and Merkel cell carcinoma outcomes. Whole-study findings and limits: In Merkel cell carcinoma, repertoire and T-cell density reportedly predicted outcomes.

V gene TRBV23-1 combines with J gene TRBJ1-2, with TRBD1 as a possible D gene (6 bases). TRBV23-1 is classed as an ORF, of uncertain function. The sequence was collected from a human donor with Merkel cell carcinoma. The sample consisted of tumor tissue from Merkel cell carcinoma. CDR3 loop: CASSQSRTDYGYTF. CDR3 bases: TGCGCCAGCAGTCAATCGCGGACAGACTATGGCTACACCTTC.